The clone carrying this T cell receptor beta chain was recorded at least ten times. This sample was taken from a study of blood T cell repertoires in COVID-19. Study as a whole: Whether acute or convalescent, the COVID-19 samples came from the United States, Italy and Spain. T cells, B-cell-depleted T cells, or PBMCs supplied cDNA or gDNA.

The V gene's germline CDR1 is SGHNT and CDR2 YYREEE (reference sequence). The CDR3 sequence is 15 residues long. Germline trimming cut 4 bases from V and 6 bases from J; bases unmatched to any gene: 5. In the original processing: Estimated nucleated cell counts came from reference gene primer amplification. Sequencing was performed with immunoSEQ multiplex PCR; in TCRdb, only in-frame clones are kept and a portion is missing. V and J calls and clone size come straight from that table; D and trimming were deduced from the DNA. The repertoire holds under 250,000 clones, with approximately 80% as singletons.

V gene TRBV5-4 combines with J gene TRBJ2-1; 12 positions agree with TRBD1. Sequences were obtained from peripheral blood. The TCR was taken from a man in his fifties or sixties with active or convalescent COVID-19. DNA for the CDR3: TGTGCCAGCAGCCCCGGGACAGGGGGCCTCAATGAGCAGTTCTTC. This sequence encodes CASSPGTGGLNEQFF. The entire variable domain, with the rest obtained from reference TRBV5-4 and TRBJ2-1, is as follows: ETGVTQSPTHLIKTRGQQVTLRCSSQSGHNTVSWYQQALGQGPQFIFQYYREEENGRGNFPPRFSGLQFPNYSSELNVNALELDDSALYLCASSPGTGGLNEQFFGPGTRLTVL.